Listed below are T cell receptor beta chains from one sample, sequenced in a study of T cell repertoires in ileal Crohn's disease. Using immunoSEQ multiplex PCR, the repertoire was profiled, and TCRdb retains in-frame clones only, with some absent. This table has some 16,000 clones, about 92% appearing once. The source material was ileal tissue. These receptors all come from an adult with Crohn's disease. Each CDR3 is given with its conserved first and last residue. The D gene is left open where the match is weak. Size values are once, few and many counts, or a class for expanded clones, and some rows have none.

v_call	clone_size	d_call	j_call	cdr3_nt	cdr3_aa
TRBV12-5	NA	NA	TRBJ2-1	TGTGCTAGTGGTTTGGACTTGACATCGGAACAGTTCTTC	CASGLDLTSEQFF
TRBV6-1	NA	NA	TRBJ2-5	TGTGCCAGCAGTGAAGCCCCTCGATCCGGGGAGACCCAGTACTTC	CASSEAPRSGETQYF
TRBV27	NA	NA	TRBJ1-2	TGTGCCAGCACCTCCGGGGGAGGGACCAGAGGCTACACCTTC	CASTSGGGTRGYTF
TRBV7-3	NA	TRBD1	TRBJ2-5	TGTGCCAGCAGCTTAACGGGGGGACAGGCCCTCCAAGAGACCCAGTACTTC	CASSLTGGQALQETQYF
TRBV10-1	NA	NA	TRBJ2-6	TGCGCCAGCAGGATGTCTAGAGCTGGGGCCAACGTCCTGACTTTC	CASRMSRAGANVLTF
TRBV5-1	NA	NA	TRBJ2-7	TGCGCCAGCAGGCGCGGGGATGGAGGGGCTTACGAGCAGTACTTC	CASRRGDGGAYEQYF
TRBV5-4	NA	TRBD2	TRBJ2-2	TGTGCCAGCAGCTCCGGCCTGGGACTAGCGGGGAACACCGGGGAGCTGTTTTTT	CASSSGLGLAGNTGELFF
TRBV27	NA	NA	TRBJ1-5	TGTGCCAGCAGCCTTCGACGGAGCGAGCAGCCCCAGCATTTT	CASSLRRSEQPQHF
TRBV6-5	once	TRBD1	TRBJ1-2	TGTGCCAGCATTAGGGGACAGGGAAACTATGGCTACACCTTC	CASIRGQGNYGYTF
TRBV7-9	NA	NA	TRBJ1-6	TGTGCCAGCAGCTGGGGGGACGATAATTCACCCCTCCACTTT	CASSWGDDNSPLHF
TRBV5-1	NA	TRBD1	TRBJ2-5	TGCGCCAGCAGCTATTCACAGGGGGCCCGGGAGACCCAGTACTTC	CASSYSQGARETQYF
TRBV6-1	NA	NA	TRBJ2-7	TGTGCCAGCAGTGAGGATTACCCACAGGAGTATGTGTCCGAGCAGTACTTC	CASSEDYPQEYVSEQYF
TRBV2	NA	NA	TRBJ1-2	TGTGCCAGCAGTTTCGGGACACCCCCTAACTATGGCTACACCTTC	CASSFGTPPNYGYTF
TRBV5-6	NA	TRBD1	TRBJ1-3	TGTGCCAGCAGCTTTAACAGGGGGCAAGGAAACACCATATATTTT	CASSFNRGQGNTIYF
TRBV7-9	NA	TRBD1	TRBJ2-7	TGTGCCAGCAGCTCACCAACAGGGGGTATTTACGAGCAGTACTTC	CASSSPTGGIYEQYF
TRBV19	NA	NA	TRBJ1-5	TGTGCCAGTAACACACCGGGGGTTGGCAATCAGCCCCAGCATTTT	CASNTPGVGNQPQHF
TRBV4-3	NA	NA	TRBJ1-1	TGCGCCAGCAGCCAAGAGGTGGCAGGGAACACTGAAGCTTTCTTT	CASSQEVAGNTEAFF
TRBV6-6	NA	TRBD1	TRBJ1-1	TGTGCCAGCAGCGTACGACAGGGGCCAGGGGCTGAAGCTTTCTTT	CASSVRQGPGAEAFF
TRBV5-1	once	NA	TRBJ2-5	TGCGCCAGCAGCTCGGGCGGGAACCCTAAAGAGACCCAGTACTTC	CASSSGGNPKETQYF
TRBV7-3	NA	NA	TRBJ2-1	TGTGCCAGCAGCTCGGACTCGTACAATGAGCAGTTCTTC	CASSSDSYNEQFF
TRBV7-2	NA	NA	TRBJ2-3	TGTGCCAGCAGCCAGACGTACTATCCCCCCACAGATACGCAGTATTTT	CASSQTYYPPTDTQYF
TRBV7-3	NA	NA	TRBJ1-2	TGTGCCAGCAGCTTAAACGGGGGGCTGGCCTATGGCTACACCTTC	CASSLNGGLAYGYTF
TRBV2	NA	TRBD1	TRBJ1-1	TGTGCCAGCAGTGTTGCCAACCGGGACAGGGTCCATTGGAGCACTGAAGCTTTCTTT	CASSVANRDRVHWSTEAFF
TRBV19	NA	TRBD1	TRBJ1-3	TGTGCCAGTACCCTACGGACAGGGCATGTCGGGAACACCATATATTTT	CASTLRTGHVGNTIYF
TRBV9	NA	NA	TRBJ2-7	TGTGCCAGCAGCGTACAAGGTAGCTCCTACGAGCAGTACTTC	CASSVQGSSYEQYF
TRBV2	NA	NA	TRBJ2-3	TGTGCCAGCATCGGTGCCCCCCGCACAGATACGCAGTATTTT	CASIGAPRTDTQYF
TRBV5-1	NA	NA	TRBJ1-5	TGCGCCAGCAGCACGACAGGTTCCCTCAATCAGCCCCAGCATTTT	CASSTTGSLNQPQHF
TRBV7-3	once	NA	TRBJ1-6	TGTGCCAGCAGCTCAGTCGGCGGCGGCCGTGGATATAATTCACCCCTCCACTTT	CASSSVGGGRGYNSPLHF
TRBV4-2	NA	NA	TRBJ1-2	TGTGCCAGCAGCCAAGTAGGCCTCGGGGGGCAAGGGGGCTACACCTTC	CASSQVGLGGQGGYTF
TRBV5-1	NA	NA	TRBJ1-5	TGCGCCAGCAGTACAGATAGCAATCAGCCCCAGCATTTT	CASSTDSNQPQHF
TRBV6-5	NA	TRBD2	TRBJ2-5	TGTGCCAGCAGACGGGGGGGGTACCAAGAGACCCAGTACTTC	CASRRGGYQETQYF
TRBV7-3	NA	NA	TRBJ1-2	TGTGCCAGCAGCTTAAGGCAGGGTGATGGCTACACCTTC	CASSLRQGDGYTF
TRBV9	NA	TRBD2	TRBJ2-1	TGTGCCAGCAGCCCCGGGATAGCGGGGGGCTCCATTCACAATGAGCAGTTCTTC	CASSPGIAGGSIHNEQFF
TRBV6-5	NA	NA	TRBJ2-1	TGTGCCAGCAGTTACTCAGGGGACAATGAGCAGTTCTTC	CASSYSGDNEQFF
TRBV11-1	NA	NA	TRBJ2-7	TGTGCCAGCAGCTTTTGGGCGGGAAGGGTCTACGAGCAGTACTTC	CASSFWAGRVYEQYF
TRBV11-2	NA	NA	TRBJ2-1	TGTGCCAGCAGCGTTAGGGCGGGCTCCTACAATGAGCAGTTCTTC	CASSVRAGSYNEQFF
TRBV5-6	NA	NA	TRBJ2-7	TGTGCCAGCAGCTCGTCGGTCTCCTACGAGCAGTACTTC	CASSSSVSYEQYF
TRBV7-9	NA	TRBD1	TRBJ2-6	TGTGCCAGCAGCCGCGAAACAGGGGTCGCTACTGGGGCCAACGTCCTGACTTTC	CASSRETGVATGANVLTF
TRBV4-2	NA	TRBD2	TRBJ2-3	TGTGCCAGCAGCCAAGATTTGCTAGCGGGAGCAGATACGCAGTATTTT	CASSQDLLAGADTQYF
TRBV15	NA	NA	TRBJ2-3	TGTGCCACCAGCAGAGACAGGGTTAGCACAGATACGCAGTATTTT	CATSRDRVSTDTQYF
TRBV5-8	NA	TRBD1	TRBJ2-2	TGTGCCAGCAGCGCCCAGGGGCACAGGGGCGGGGAGCTGTTTTTT	CASSAQGHRGGELFF
TRBV10-3	NA	NA	TRBJ1-5	TGTGCCATCAGTGAGGGGGGCAGGGAGATTCAGCCCCAGCATTTT	CAISEGGREIQPQHF
TRBV9	NA	TRBD1	TRBJ1-6	TGTGCCAGCAGCGTAAGGGCAGGGGGGACCCTCCACTTT	CASSVRAGGTLHF
TRBV9	NA	TRBD2	TRBJ2-5	TGTGCCAGCAGCGTAGCGGGGGGTGATTTAGAGACCCAGTACTTC	CASSVAGGDLETQYF
TRBV5-1	NA	NA	TRBJ2-7	TGCGCCAGCAGAGCAGGGGTGTACGAGCAGTACTTC	CASRAGVYEQYF
TRBV27	NA	TRBD1	TRBJ2-7	TGTGCCAGCAGTAGCCGTAGACAGGGGGTTTACGAGCAGTACTTC	CASSSRRQGVYEQYF